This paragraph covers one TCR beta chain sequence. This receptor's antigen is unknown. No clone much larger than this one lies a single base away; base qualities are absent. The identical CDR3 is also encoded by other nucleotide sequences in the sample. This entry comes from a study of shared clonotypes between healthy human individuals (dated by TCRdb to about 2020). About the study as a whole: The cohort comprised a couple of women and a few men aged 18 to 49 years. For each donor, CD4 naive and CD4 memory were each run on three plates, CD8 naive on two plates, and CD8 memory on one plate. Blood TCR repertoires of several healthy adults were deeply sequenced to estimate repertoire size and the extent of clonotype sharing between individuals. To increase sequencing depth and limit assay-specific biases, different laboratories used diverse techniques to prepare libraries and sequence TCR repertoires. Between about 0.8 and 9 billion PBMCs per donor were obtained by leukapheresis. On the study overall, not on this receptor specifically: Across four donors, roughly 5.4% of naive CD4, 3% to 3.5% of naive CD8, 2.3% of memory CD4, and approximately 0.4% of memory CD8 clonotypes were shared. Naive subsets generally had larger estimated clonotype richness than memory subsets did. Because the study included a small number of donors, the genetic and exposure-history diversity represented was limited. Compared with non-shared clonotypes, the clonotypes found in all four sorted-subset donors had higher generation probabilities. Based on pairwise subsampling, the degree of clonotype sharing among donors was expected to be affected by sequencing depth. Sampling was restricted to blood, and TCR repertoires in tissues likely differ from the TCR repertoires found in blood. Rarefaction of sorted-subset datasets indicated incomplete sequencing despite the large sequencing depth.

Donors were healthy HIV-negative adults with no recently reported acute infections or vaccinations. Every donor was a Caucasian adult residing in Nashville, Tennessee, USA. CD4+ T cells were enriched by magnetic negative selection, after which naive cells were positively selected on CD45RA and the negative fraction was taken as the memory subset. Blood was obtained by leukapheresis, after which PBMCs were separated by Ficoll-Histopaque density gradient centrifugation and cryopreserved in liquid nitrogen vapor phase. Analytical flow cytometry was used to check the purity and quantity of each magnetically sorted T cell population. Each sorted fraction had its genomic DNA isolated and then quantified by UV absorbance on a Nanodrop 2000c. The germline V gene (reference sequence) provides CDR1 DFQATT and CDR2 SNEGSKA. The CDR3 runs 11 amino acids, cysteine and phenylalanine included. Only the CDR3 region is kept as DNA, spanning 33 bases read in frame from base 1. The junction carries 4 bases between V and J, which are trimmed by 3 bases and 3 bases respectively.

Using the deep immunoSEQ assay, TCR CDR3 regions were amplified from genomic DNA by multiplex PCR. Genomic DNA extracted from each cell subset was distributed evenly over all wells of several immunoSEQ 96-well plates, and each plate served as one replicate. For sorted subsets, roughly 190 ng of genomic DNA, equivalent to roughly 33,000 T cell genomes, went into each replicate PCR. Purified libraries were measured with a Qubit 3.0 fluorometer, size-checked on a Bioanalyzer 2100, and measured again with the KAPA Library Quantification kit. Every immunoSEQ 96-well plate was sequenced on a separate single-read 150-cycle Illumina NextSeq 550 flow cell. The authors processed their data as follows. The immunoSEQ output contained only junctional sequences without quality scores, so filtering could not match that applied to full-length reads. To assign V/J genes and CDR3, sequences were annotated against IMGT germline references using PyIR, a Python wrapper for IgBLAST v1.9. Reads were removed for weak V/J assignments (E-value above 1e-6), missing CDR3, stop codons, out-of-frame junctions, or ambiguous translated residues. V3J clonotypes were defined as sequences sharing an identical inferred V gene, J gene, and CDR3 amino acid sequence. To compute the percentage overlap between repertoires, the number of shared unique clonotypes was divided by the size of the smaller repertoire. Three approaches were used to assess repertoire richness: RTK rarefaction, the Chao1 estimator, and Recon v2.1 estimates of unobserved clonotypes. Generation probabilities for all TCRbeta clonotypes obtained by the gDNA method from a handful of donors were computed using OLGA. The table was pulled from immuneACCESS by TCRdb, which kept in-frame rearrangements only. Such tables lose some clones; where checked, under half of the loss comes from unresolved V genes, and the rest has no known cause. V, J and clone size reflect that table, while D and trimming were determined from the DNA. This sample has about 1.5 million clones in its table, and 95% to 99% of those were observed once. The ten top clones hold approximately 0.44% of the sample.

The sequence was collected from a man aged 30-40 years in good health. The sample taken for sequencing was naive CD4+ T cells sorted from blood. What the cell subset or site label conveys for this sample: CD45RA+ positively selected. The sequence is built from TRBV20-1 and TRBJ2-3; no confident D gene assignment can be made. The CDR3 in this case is CSASPTDTQYF. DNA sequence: TGCAGTGCTAGTCCTACAGATACGCAGTATTTT.